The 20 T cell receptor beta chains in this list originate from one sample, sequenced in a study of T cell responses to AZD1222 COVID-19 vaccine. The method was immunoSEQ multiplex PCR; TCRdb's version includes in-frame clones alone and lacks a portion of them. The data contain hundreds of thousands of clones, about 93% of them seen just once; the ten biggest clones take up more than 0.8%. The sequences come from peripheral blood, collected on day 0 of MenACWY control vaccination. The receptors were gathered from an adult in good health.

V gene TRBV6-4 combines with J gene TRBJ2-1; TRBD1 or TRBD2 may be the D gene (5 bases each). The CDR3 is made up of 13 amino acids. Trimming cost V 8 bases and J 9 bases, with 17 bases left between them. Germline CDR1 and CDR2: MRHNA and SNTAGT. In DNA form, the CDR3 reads TGTGCCAGCGGCCTCGGGGCTAGAGGTGAGCAGTTCTTC. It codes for CASGLGARGEQFF.

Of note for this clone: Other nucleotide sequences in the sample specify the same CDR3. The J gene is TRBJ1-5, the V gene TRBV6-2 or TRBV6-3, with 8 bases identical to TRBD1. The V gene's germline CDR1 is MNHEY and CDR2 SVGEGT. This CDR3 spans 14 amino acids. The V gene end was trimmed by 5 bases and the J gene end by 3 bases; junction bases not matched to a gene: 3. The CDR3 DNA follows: TGTGCCAGCAGTCGGGGACAGGTCAATCAGCCCCAGCATTTT. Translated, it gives CASSRGQVNQPQHF.

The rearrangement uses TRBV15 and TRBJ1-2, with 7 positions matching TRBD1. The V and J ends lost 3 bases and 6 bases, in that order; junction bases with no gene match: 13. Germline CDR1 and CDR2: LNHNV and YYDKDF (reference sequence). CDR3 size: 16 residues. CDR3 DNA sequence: TGTGCCACCAGCAGCGAAAGGGACAGCGGTGGTGATGGCTACACCTTC. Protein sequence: CATSSERDSGGDGYTF. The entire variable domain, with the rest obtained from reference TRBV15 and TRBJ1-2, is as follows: DAMVIQNPRYQVTQFGKPVTLSCSQTLNHNVMYWYQQKSSQAPKLLFHYYDKDFNNEADTPDNFQSRRPNTSFCFLDIRSPGLGDTAMYLCATSSERDSGGDGYTFGSGTRLTVV.

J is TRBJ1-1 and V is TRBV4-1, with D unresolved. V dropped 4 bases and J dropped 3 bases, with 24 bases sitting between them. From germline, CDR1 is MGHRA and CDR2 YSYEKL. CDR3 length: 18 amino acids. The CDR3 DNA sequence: TGCGCCAGCAGCCCTCGTCAGGAGATTGATCTTCGAGACACTGAAGCTTTCTTT. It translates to CASSPRQEIDLRDTEAFF.

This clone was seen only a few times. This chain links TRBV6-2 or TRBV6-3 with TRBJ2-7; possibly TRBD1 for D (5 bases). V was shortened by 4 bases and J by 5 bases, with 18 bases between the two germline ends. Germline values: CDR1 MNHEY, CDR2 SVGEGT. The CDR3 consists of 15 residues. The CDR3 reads CASSSIQVSYDEQYF. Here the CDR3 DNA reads TGTGCCAGCAGTTCAATACAGGTCTCCTACGACGAGCAGTACTTC.

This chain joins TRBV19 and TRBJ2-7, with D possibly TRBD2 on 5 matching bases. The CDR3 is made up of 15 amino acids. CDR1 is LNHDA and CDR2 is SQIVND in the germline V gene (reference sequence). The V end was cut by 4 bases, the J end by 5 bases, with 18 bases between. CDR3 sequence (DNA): TGTGCCAGTAGTAGAAAGGTAGAGGGAATCCACGAGCAGTACTTC. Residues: CASSRKVEGIHEQYF.

Written as DNA, the CDR3 is TGTGCCAGTAGTCCTACCGGGACAGGGGACTCACCCCTCCACTTT. Translation: CASSPTGTGDSPLHF. The J gene is TRBJ1-6, the V gene TRBV19; 10 bases map to TRBD1. The ends lost 5 bases at V and 10 bases at J; junction bases unmatched: 8. Germline assignment: CDR1 LNHDA and CDR2 SQIVND (reference sequence). This CDR3 has 15 amino acids.

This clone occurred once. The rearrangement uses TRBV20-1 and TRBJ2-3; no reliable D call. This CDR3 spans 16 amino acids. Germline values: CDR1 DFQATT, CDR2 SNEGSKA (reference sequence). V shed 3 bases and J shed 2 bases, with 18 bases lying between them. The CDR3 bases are TGCAGTGCTAGTGGACCAAGCAGCTATCACACAGATACGCAGTATTTT. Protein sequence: CSASGPSSYHTDTQYF.

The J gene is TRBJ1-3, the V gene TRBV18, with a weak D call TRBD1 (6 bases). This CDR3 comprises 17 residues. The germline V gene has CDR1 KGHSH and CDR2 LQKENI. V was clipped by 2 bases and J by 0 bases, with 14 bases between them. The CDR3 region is CASSPGIGGRSGNTIYF. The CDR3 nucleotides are TGTGCCAGCTCACCAGGAATTGGGGGCCGCTCTGGAAACACCATATATTTT.

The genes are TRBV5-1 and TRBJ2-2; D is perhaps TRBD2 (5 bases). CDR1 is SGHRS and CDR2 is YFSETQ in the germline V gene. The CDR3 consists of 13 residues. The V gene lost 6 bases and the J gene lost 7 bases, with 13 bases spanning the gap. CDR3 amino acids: CASTVALGGELFF. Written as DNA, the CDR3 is TGCGCCAGCACGGTAGCGCTGGGCGGGGAGCTGTTTTTT.

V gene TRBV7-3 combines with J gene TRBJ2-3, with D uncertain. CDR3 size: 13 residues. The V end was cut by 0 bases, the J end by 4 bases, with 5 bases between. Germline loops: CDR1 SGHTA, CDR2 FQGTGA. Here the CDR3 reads CASSLTLPDTQYF. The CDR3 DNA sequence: TGTGCCAGCAGCTTAACGTTACCAGATACGCAGTATTTT. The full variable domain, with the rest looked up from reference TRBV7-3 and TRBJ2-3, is GAGVSQTPSNKVTEKGKYVELRCDPISGHTALYWYRQSLGQGPEFLIYFQGTGAADDSGLPNDRFFAVRPEGSVSTLKIQRTERGDSAVYLCASSLTLPDTQYFGPGTRLTVL.

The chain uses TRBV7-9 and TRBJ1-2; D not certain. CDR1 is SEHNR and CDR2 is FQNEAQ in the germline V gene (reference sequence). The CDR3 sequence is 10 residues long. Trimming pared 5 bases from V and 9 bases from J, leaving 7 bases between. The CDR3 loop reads CASSRTSYTF. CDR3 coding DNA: TGTGCCAGCAGCCGGACGAGCTACACCTTC. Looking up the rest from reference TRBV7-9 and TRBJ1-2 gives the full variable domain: DTGVSQNPRHKITKRGQNVTFRCDPISEHNRLYWYRQTLGQGPEFLTYFQNEAQLEKSRLLSDRFSAERPKGSFSTLEIQRTEQGDSAMYLCASSRTSYTFGSGTRLTVV.

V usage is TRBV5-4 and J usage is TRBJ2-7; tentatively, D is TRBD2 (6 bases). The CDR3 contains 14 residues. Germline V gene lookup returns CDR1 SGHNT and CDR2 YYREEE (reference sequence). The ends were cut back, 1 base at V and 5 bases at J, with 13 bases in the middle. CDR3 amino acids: CASSLNHGGDEQYF. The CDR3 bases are TGTGCCAGCAGCTTGAACCACGGAGGGGACGAGCAGTACTTC.

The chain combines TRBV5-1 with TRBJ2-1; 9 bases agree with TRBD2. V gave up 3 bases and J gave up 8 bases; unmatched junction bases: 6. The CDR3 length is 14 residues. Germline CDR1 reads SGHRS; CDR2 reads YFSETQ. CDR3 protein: CASSWMTSGDEQFF. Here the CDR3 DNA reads TGCGCCAGCAGCTGGATGACTAGCGGAGATGAGCAGTTCTTC.

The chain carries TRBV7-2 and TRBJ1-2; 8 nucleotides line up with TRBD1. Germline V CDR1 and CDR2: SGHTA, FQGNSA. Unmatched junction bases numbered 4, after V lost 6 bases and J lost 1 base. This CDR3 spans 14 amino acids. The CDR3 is CASSPDRDNYGYTF. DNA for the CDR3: TGTGCCAGCAGTCCGGACAGGGATAACTATGGCTACACCTTC.

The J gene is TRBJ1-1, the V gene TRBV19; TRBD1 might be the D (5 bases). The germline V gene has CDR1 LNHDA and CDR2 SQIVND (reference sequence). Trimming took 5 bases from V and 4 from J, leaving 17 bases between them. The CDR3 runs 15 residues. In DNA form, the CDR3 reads TGTGCCAGTAGTGCGAGGACATCGTCGATCACTGAAGCTTTCTTT. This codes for CASSARTSSITEAFF.

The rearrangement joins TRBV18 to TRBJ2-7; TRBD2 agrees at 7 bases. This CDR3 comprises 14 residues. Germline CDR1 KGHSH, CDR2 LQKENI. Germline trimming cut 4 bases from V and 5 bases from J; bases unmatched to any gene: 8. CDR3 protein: CASSQQWGGDEQYF. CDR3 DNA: TGTGCCAGCTCACAGCAATGGGGGGGGGACGAGCAGTACTTC.

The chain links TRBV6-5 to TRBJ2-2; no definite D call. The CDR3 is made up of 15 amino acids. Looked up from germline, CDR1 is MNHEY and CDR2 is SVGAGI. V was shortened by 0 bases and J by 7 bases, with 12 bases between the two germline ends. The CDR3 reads CASSYSRPPVGELFF. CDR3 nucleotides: TGTGCCAGCAGTTACTCACGGCCCCCCGTCGGGGAGCTGTTTTTT.

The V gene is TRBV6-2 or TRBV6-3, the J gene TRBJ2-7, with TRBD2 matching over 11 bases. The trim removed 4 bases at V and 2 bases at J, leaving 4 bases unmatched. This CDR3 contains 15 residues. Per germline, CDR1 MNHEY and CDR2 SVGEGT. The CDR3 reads CASSSPGLAAYEQYF. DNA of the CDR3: TGTGCCAGCAGTTCGCCGGGACTAGCGGCCTACGAGCAGTACTTC.

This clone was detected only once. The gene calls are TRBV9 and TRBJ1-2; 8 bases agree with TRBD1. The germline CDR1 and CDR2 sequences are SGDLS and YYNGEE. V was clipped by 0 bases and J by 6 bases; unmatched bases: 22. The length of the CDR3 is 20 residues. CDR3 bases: TGTGCCAGCAGCGTAGGCCCCACCGCATCAAGAGACAGGGGATCGAATGGCTACACCTTC. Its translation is CASSVGPTASRDRGSNGYTF.